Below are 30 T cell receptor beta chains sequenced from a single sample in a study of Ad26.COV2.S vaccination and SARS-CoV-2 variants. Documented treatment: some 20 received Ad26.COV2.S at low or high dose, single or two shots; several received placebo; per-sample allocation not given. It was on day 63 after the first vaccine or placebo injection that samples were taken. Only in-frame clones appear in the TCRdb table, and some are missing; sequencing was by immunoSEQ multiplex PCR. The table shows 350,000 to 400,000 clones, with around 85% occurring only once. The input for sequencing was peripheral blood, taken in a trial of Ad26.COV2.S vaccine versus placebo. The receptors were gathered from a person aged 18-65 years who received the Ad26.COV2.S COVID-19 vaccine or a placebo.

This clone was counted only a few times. The CDR3 protein is CASSQEGQHNSPLHF. The CDR3 region has the DNA TGCGCCAGCAGCCAGGAGGGACAGCATAATTCACCCCTCCACTTT. V and J are TRBV4-3 and TRBJ1-6; TRBD1 agrees at 7 bases. The ends lost 3 bases at V and 5 bases at J; junction bases unmatched: 4. The CDR3 runs to 15 residues. Germline V gene sequence: CDR1 LGHNA, CDR2 YSLEER.

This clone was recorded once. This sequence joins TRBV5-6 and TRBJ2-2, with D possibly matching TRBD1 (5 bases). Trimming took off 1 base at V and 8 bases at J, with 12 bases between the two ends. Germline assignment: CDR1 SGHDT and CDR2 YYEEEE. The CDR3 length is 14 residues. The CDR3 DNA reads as TGTGCCAGCAGCTTGATAAGGGGTCAAGGGGAGCTGTTTTTT. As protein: CASSLIRGQGELFF.

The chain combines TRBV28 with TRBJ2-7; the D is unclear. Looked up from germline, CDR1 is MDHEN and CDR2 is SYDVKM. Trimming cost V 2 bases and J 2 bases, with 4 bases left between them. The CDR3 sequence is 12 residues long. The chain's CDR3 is CASSLGAYEQYF. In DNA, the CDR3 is TGTGCCAGCAGTTTAGGGGCCTACGAGCAGTACTTC. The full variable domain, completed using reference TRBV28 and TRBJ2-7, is DVKVTQSSRYLVKRTGEKVFLECVQDMDHENMFWYRQDPGLGLRLIYFSYDVKMKEKGDIPEGYSVSREKKERFSLILESASTNQTSMYLCASSLGAYEQYFGPGTRLTVT.

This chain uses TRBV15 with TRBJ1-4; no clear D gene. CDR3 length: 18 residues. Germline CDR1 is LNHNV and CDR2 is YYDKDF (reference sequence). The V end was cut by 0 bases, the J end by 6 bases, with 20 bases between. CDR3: CATSRDTPVGFSYEKLFF. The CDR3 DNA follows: TGTGCCACCAGCAGAGATACGCCCGTAGGGTTTAGTTATGAAAAACTGTTTTTT.

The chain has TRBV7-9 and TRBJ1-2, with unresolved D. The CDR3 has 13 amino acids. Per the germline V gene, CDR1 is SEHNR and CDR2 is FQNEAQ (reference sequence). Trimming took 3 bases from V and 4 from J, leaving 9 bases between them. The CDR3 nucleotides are TGTGCCAGCAGCTTTGGGGTCAGCTATGGCTACACCTTC. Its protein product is CASSFGVSYGYTF.

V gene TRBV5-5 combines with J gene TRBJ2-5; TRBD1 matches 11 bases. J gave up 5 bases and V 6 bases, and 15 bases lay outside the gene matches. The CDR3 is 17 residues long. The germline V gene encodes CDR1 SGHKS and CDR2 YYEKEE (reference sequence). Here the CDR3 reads CASNIGDRGFGGETQYF. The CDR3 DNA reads TGTGCCAGCAACATTGGGGACAGGGGGTTTGGAGGGGAGACCCAGTACTTC.

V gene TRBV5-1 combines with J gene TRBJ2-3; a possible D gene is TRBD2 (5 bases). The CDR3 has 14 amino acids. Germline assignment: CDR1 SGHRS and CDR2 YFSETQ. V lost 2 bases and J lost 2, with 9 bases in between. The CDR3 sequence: CASSFGEITDTQYF. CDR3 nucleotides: TGCGCCAGCAGCTTCGGGGAGATCACAGATACGCAGTATTTT.

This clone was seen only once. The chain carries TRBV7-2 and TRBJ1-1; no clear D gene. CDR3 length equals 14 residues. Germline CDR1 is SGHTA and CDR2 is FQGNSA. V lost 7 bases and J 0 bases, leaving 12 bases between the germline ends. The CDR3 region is CASTYIPMNTEAFF. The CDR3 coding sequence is TGTGCCAGCACCTACATCCCCATGAACACTGAAGCTTTCTTT. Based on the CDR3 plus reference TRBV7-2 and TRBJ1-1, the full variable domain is GAGVSQSPSNKVTEKGKDVELRCDPISGHTALYWYRQSLGQGLEFLIYFQGNSAPDKSGLPSDRFSAERTGGSVSTLTIQRTQQEDSAVYLCASTYIPMNTEAFFGQGTRLTVV.

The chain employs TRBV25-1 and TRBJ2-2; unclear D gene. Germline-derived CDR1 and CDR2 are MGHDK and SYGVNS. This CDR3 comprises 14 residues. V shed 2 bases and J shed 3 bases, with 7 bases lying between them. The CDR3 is CASSEIKDTGELFF. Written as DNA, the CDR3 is TGTGCCAGCAGTGAAATCAAGGACACCGGGGAGCTGTTTTTT.

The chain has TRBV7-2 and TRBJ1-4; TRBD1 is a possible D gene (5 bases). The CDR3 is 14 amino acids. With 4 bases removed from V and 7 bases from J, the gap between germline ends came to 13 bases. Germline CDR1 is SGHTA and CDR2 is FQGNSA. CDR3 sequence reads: CASSSGTGFEKLFF. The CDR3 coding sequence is TGTGCCAGCAGCTCCGGGACGGGGTTTGAAAAACTGTTTTTT.

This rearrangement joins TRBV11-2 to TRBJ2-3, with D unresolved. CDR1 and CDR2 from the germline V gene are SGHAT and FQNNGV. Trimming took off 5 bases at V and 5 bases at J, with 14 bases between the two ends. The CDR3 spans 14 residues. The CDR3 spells CASSASQHRDTQYF. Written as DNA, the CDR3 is TGTGCCAGCAGCGCGAGCCAACACAGAGATACGCAGTATTTT. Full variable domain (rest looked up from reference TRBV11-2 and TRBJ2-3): EAGVAQSPRYKIIEKRQSVAFWCNPISGHATLYWYQQILGQGPKLLIQFQNNGVVDDSQLPKDRFSAERLKGVDSTLKIQPAKLEDSAVYLCASSASQHRDTQYFGPGTRLTVL.

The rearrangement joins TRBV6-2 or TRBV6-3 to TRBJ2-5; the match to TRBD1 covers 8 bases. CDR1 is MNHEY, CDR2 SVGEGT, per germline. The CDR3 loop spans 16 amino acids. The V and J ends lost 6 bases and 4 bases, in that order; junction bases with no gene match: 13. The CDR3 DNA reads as TGTGCCAGCAGCCCGGGGACAGGAAAAGCGCCAGAGACCCAGTACTTC. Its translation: CASSPGTGKAPETQYF.

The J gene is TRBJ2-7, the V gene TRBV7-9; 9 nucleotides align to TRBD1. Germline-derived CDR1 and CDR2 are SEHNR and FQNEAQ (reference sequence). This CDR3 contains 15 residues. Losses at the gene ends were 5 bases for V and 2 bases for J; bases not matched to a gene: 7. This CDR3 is CASSAMGQGTYEQYF. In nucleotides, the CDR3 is TGTGCCAGCAGCGCGATGGGACAGGGAACCTACGAGCAGTACTTC.

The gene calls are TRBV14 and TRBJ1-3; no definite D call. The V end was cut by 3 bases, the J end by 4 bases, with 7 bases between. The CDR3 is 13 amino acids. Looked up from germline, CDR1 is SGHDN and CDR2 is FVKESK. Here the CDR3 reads CASSQFVGNTIYF. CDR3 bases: TGTGCCAGCAGCCAGTTCGTAGGAAACACCATATATTTT.

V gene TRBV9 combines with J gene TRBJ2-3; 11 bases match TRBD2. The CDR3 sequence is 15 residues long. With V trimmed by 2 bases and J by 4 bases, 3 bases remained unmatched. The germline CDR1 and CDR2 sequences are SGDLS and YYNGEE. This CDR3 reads CASSVSGGGPDTQYF. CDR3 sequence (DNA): TGTGCCAGCAGCGTTAGCGGGGGGGGCCCAGATACGCAGTATTTT.

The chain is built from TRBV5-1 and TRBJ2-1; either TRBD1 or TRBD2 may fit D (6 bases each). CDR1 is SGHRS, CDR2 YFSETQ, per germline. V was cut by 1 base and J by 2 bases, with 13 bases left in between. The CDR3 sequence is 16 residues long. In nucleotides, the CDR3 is TGCGCCAGCAGCTTGATAAGGGGGGTGGCCTACAATGAGCAGTTCTTC. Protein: CASSLIRGVAYNEQFF.

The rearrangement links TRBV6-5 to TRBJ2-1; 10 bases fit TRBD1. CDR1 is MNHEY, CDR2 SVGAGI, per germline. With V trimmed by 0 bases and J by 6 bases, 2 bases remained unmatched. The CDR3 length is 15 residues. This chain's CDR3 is CASSYSRDRGNEQFF. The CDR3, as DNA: TGTGCCAGCAGTTACTCGCGGGACAGGGGCAATGAGCAGTTCTTC.

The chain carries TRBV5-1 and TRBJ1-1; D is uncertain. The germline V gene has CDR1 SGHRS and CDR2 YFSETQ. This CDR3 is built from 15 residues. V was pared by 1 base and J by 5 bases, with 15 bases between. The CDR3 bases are TGCGCCAGCAGCTTGAGCGGGAAGGGTGTAACTGAAGCTTTCTTT. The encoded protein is CASSLSGKGVTEAFF.

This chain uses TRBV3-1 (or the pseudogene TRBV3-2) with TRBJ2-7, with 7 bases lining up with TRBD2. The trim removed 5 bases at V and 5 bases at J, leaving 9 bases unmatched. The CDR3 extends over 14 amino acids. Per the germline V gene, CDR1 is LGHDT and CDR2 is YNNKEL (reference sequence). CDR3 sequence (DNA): TGTGCCAGCAGCAGCCCCTTTGCGGGGGACGAGCAGTACTTC. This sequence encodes CASSSPFAGDEQYF.

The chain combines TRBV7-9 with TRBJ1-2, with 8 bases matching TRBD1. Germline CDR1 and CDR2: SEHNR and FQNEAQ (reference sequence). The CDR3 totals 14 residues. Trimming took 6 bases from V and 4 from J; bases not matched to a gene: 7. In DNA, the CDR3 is TGTGCCAGCAGAAACTCAGGGGGCGTCTATGGCTACACCTTC. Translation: CASRNSGGVYGYTF. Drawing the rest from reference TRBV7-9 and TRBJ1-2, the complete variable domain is DTGVSQNPRHKITKRGQNVTFRCDPISEHNRLYWYRQTLGQGPEFLTYFQNEAQLEKSRLLSDRFSAERPKGSFSTLEIQRTEQGDSAMYLCASRNSGGVYGYTFGSGTRLTVV.

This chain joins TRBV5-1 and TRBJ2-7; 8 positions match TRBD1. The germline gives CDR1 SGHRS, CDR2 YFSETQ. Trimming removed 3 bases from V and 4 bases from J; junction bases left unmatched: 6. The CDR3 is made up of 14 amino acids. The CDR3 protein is CASSSGQGTYEQYF. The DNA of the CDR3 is TGCGCCAGCAGCTCCGGACAGGGCACATACGAGCAGTACTTC.

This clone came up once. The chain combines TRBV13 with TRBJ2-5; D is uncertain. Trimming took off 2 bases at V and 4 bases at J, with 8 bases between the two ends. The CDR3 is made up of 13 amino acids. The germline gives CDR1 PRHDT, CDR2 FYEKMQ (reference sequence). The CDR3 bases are TGTGCCAGCAGCTTATTTCAAGGAGAGACCCAGTACTTC. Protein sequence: CASSLFQGETQYF.

Here the CDR3 reads CASNPGQSRETQYF. In DNA, the CDR3 is TGTGCCAGCAATCCCGGACAGTCTAGAGAGACCCAGTACTTC. V and J are TRBV6-5 and TRBJ2-5; perhaps TRBD1 as D (6 bases). Trimming took 7 bases from V and 4 from J, leaving 16 bases between them. Germline CDR1 is MNHEY and CDR2 is SVGAGI. CDR3 length: 14 residues.

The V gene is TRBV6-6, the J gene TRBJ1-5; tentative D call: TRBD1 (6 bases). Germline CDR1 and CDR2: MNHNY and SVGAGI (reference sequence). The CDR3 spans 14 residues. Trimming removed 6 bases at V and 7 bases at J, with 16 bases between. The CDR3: CASRRTVGRQPQHF. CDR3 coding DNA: TGTGCCAGCAGGCGGACAGTGGGAAGGCAGCCCCAGCATTTT.

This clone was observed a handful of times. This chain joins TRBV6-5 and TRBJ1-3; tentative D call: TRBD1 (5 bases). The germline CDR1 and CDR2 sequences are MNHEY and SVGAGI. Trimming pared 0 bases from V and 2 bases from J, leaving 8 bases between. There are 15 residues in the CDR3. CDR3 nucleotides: TGTGCCAGCAGTTACTCGGGGGAACCTGGAAACACCATATATTTT. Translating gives CASSYSGEPGNTIYF.

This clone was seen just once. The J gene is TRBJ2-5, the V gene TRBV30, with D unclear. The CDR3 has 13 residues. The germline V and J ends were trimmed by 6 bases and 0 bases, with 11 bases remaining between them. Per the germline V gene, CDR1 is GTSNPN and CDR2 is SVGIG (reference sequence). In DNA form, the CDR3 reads TGTGCCTGTACCCAATACAACCAAGAGACCCAGTACTTC. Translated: CACTQYNQETQYF.

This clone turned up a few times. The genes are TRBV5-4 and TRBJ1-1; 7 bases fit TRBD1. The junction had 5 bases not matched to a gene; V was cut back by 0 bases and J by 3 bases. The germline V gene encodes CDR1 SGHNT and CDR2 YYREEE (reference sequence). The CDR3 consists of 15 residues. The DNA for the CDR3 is TGTGCCAGCAGCTTGGGCGACAGGGTGGACACTGAAGCTTTCTTT. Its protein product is CASSLGDRVDTEAFF.

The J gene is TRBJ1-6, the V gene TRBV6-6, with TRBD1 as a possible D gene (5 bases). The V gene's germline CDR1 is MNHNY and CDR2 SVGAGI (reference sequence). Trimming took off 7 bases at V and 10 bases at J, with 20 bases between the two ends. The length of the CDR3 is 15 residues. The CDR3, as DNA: TGTGCCAGCACTTCCAACCGGGGCCTTGGGTCACCCCTCCACTTT. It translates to CASTSNRGLGSPLHF.

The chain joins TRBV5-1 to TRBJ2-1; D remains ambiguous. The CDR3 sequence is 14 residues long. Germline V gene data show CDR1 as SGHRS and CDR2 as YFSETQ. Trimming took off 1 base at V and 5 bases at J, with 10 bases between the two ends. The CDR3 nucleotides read TGCGCCAGCAGCTTGATTATGGATAACAATGAGCAGTTCTTC. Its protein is CASSLIMDNNEQFF.

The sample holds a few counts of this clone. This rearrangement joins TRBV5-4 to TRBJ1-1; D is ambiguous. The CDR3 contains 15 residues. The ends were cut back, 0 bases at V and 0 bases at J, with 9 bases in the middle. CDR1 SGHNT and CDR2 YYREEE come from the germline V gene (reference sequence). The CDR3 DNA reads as TGTGCCAGCAGCTTGGCCTCACGGCTGAACACTGAAGCTTTCTTT. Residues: CASSLASRLNTEAFF.